This T cell receptor (beta chain) is from a study of control samples from healthy donors and cancer patients. The method was immunoSEQ multiplex PCR; TCRdb's version includes in-frame clones alone and lacks a portion of them. In the table there are 100,000 to 150,000 clones, around 87% of which are singletons. Germline V lookup: CDR1 SNHLY, CDR2 FYNNEI. V lost 8 bases and J 4 bases, leaving 14 bases between the germline ends. The CDR3 runs to 14 residues. The TCR was taken from a man aged 30-40 years in good health. Sequencing used blood. V and J are TRBV2 and TRBJ2-2; D unclear. CDR3 nucleotide sequence: TGTGCCAGCGCATCTGGGTCGGGCACCGGGGAGCTGTTTTTT. Residues: CASASGSGTGELFF.